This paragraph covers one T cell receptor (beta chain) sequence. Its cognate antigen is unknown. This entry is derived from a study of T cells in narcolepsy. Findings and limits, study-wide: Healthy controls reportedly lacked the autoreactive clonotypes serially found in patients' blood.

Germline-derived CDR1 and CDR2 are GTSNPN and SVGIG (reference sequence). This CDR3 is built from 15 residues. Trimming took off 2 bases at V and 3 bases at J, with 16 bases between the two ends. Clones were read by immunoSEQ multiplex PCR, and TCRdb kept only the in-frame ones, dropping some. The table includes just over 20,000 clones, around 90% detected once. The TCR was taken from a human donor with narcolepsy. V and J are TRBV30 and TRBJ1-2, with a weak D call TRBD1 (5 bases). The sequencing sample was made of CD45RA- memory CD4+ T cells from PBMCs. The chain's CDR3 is CAWSSTSGGYYGYTF. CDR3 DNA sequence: TGTGCCTGGAGTTCGACCTCCGGGGGGTACTATGGCTACACCTTC. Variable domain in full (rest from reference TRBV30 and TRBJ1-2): SQTIHQWPATLVQPVGSPLSLECTVEGTSNPNLYWYRQAAGRGLQLLFYSVGIGQISSEVPQNLSASRPQDRQFILSSKKLLLSDSGFYLCAWSSTSGGYYGYTFGSGTRLTVV.